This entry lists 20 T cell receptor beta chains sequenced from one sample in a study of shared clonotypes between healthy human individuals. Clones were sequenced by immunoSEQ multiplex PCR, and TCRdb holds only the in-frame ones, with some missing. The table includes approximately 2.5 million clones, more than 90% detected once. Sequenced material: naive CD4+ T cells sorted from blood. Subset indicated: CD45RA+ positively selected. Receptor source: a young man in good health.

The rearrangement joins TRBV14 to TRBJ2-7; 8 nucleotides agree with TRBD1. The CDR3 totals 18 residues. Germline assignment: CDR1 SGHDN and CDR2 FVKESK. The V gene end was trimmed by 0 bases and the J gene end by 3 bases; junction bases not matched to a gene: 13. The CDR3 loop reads CASSQDYRGEMGNYEQYF. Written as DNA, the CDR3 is TGTGCCAGCAGCCAAGATTACAGGGGGGAAATGGGAAACTACGAGCAGTACTTC.

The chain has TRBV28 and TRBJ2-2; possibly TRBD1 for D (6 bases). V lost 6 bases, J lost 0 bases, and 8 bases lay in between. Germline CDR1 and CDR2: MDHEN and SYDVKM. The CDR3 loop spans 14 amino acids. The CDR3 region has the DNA TGTGCCAGCAGGGACAGAGCGAACACCGGGGAGCTGTTTTTT. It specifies CASRDRANTGELFF.

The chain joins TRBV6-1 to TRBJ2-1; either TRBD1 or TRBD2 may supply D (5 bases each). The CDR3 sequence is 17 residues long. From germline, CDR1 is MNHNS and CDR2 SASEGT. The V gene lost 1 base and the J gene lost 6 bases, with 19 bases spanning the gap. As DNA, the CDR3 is TGTGCCAGCAGTGAAGGGCGAAGGGGAGCCTTGGGCAATGAGCAGTTCTTC. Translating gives CASSEGRRGALGNEQFF.

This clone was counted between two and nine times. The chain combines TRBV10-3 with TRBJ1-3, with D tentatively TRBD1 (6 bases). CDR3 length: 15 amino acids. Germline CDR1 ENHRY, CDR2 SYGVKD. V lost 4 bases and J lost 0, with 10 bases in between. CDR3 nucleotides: TGTGCCATCAGTGCACAGGGAACCTCTGGAAACACCATATATTTT. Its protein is CAISAQGTSGNTIYF.

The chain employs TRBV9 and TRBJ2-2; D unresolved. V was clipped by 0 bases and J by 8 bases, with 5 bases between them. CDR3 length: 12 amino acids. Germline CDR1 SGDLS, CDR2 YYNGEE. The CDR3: CASSVARGELFF. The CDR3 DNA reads TGTGCCAGCAGCGTAGCTCGAGGGGAGCTGTTTTTT.

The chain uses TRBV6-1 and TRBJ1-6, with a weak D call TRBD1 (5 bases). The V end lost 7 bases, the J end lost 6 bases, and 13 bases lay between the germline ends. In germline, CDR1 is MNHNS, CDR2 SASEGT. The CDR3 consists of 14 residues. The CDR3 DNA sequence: TGTGCCAGCAACCCCGGGACCATTAATTCACCCCTCCACTTT. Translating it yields CASNPGTINSPLHF.

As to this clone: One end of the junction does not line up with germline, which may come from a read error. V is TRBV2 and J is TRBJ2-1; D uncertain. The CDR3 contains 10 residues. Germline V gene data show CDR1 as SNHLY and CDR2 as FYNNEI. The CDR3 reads CASSLLGLVF. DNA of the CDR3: TGTGCCAGCAGTCTGCTGGGGTTGGTCTTC.

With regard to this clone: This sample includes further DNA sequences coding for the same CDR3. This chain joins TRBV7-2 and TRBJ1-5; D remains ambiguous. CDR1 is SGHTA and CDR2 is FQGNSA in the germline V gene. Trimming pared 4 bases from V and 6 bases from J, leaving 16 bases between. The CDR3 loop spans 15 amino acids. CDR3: CASSSRTGSGQPQHF. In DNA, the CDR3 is TGTGCCAGCAGCTCGAGGACGGGGAGTGGTCAGCCCCAGCATTTT. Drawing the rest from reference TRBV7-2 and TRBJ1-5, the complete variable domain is GAGVSQSPSNKVTEKGKDVELRCDPISGHTALYWYRQSLGQGLEFLIYFQGNSAPDKSGLPSDRFSAERTGGSVSTLTIQRTQQEDSAVYLCASSSRTGSGQPQHFGDGTRLSIL.

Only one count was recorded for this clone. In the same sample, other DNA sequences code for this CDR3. CDR3 sequence: CASSIDRNTEAFF. The CDR3 coding sequence is TGTGCCAGCAGCATTGACAGGAACACTGAAGCTTTCTTT. The rearrangement joins TRBV5-6 to TRBJ1-1; a possible D gene is TRBD1 (5 bases). Trimming shortened V by 4 bases and J by 1 base, and 8 bases separated the two germline ends. CDR3 length: 13 residues. CDR1 is SGHDT and CDR2 is YYEEEE in the germline V gene.

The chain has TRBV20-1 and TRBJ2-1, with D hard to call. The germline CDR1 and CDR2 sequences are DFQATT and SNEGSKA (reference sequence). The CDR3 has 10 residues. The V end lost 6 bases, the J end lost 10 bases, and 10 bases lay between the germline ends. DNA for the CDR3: TGCAGTGCCCCTAAGGGCGAGCAGTTCTTC. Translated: CSAPKGEQFF.

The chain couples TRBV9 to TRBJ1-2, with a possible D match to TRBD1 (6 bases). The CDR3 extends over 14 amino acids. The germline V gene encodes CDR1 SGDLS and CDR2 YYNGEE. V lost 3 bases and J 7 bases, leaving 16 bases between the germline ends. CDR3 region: CASSAREGGTGYTF. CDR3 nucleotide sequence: TGTGCCAGCAGCGCCCGCGAGGGGGGCACTGGCTACACCTTC.

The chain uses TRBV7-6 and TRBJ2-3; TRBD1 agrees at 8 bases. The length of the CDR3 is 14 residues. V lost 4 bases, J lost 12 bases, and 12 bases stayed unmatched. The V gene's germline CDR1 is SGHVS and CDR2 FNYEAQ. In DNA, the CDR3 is TGTGCCAGCAGCTCCTCTTCCGGGACAGGTGTACAGTATTTT. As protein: CASSSSSGTGVQYF.

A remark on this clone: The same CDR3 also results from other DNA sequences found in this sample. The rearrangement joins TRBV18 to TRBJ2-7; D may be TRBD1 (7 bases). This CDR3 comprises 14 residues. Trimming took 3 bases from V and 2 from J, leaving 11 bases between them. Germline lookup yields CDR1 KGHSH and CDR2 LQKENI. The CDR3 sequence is CASSPAGGTYEQYF. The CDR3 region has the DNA TGTGCCAGCTCACCTGCAGGGGGGACCTACGAGCAGTACTTC.

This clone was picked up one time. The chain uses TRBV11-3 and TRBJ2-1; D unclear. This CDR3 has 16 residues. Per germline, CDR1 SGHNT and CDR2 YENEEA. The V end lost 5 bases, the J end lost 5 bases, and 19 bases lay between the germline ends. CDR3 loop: CASSPHTGDTHNEQFF. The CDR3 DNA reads TGTGCCAGCAGCCCCCACACCGGCGACACCCACAATGAGCAGTTCTTC.

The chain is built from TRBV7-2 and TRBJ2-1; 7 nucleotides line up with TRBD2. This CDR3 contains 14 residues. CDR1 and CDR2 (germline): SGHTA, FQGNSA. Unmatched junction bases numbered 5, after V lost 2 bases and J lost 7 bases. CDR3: CASSLPSSGNEQFF. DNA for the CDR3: TGTGCCAGCAGCTTACCGTCTAGCGGTAATGAGCAGTTCTTC.

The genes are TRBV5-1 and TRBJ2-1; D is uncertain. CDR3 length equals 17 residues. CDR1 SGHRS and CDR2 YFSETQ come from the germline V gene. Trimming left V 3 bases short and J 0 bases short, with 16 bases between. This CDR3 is CASSSLAVGSSYNEQFF. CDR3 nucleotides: TGCGCCAGCAGCTCCCTTGCTGTCGGAAGCTCCTACAATGAGCAGTTCTTC. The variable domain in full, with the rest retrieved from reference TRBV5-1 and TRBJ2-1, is KAGVTQTPRYLIKTRGQQVTLSCSPISGHRSVSWYQQTPGQGLQFLFEYFSETQRNKGNFPGRFSGRQFSNSRSEMNVSTLELGDSALYLCASSSLAVGSSYNEQFFGPGTRLTVL.

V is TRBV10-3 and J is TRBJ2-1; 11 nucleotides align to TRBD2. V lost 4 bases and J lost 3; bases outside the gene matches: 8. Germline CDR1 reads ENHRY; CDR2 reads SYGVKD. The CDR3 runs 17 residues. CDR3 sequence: CAISAGLAARDYNEQFF. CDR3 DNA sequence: TGTGCCATCAGTGCGGGACTAGCGGCCCGGGACTACAATGAGCAGTTCTTC.

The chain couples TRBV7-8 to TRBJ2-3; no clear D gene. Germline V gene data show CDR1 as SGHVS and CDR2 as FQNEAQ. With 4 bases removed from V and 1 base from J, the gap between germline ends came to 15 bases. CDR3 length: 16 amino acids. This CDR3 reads CASSSRAKARTDTQYF. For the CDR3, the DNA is TGTGCCAGCAGCTCGCGAGCTAAGGCGCGCACAGATACGCAGTATTTT.

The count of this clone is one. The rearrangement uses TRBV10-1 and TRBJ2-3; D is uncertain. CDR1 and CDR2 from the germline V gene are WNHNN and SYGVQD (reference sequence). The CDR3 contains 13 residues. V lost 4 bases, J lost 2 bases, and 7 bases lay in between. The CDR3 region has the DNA TGCGCCAGCAGTGCGTGGATCACAGATACGCAGTATTTT. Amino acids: CASSAWITDTQYF.

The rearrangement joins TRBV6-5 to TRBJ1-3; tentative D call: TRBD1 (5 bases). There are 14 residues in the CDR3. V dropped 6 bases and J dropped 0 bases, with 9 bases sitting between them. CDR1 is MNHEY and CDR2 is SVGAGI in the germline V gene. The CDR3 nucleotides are TGTGCCAGCAGACCGGGGCTCTCTGGAAACACCATATATTTT. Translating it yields CASRPGLSGNTIYF.